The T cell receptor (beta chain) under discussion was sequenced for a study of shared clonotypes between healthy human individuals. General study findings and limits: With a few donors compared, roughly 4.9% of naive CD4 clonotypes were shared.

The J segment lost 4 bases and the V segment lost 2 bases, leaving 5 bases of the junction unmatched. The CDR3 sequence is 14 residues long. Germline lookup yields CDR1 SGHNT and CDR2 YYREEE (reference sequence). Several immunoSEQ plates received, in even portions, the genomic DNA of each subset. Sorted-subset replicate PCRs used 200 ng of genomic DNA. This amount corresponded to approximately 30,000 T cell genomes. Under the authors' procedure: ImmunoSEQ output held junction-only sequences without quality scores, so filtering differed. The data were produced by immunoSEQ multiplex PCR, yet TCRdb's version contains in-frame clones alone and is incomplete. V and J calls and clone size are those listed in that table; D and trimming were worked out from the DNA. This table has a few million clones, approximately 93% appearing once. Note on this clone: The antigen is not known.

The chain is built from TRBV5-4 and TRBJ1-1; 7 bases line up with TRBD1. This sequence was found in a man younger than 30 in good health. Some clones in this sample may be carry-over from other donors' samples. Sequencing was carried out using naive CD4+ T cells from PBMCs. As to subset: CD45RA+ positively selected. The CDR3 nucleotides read TGTGCCAGCAGCTTCGGAGCAGGGGGCACTGAAGCTTTCTTT. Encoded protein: CASSFGAGGTEAFF.